These 10 T cell receptor beta chains came from one sample sequenced in a study of a mutant IDH1 vaccine in newly diagnosed glioma. TCRdb's copy holds only in-frame clones and misses some; the assay was immunoSEQ multiplex PCR. Of over 55,000 clones listed, around four fifths were seen once; the top ten hold approximately 4.3%. Indicated time point: baseline, week 1 (first vaccination visit). Treatment reported: pre-vaccination baseline after standard-of-care therapy. The source was peripheral blood mononuclear cells (PBMCs), collected from a glioma patient treated with radiotherapy, temozolomide or both. These receptors all stem from a woman between 18 and 29 years old with glioma. Some clones in this sample may be carry-over from other donors' samples.

The V and J genes are TRBV7-9 and TRBJ2-2; D remains unclear. Per germline, CDR1 SEHNR and CDR2 FQNEAQ (reference sequence). With 1 base removed from V and 10 bases from J, the gap between germline ends came to 16 bases. The CDR3 extends over 15 amino acids. The CDR3 DNA reads as TGTGCCAGCAGCTTAGGGTTGCGCCCGGGCGAGGAGCTGTTTTTT. Translating gives CASSLGLRPGEELFF.

The CDR3 DNA is TGTGCCAGCAACCCTAGGGACAGCGGCATGAACACTGAAGCTTTCTTT. Its protein product is CASNPRDSGMNTEAFF. The chain uses TRBV7-9 and TRBJ1-1; 7 bases map to TRBD1. Germline V gives CDR1 SEHNR, CDR2 FQNEAQ (reference sequence). This CDR3 comprises 16 residues. The junction had 11 bases not matched to a gene; V was cut back by 7 bases and J by 0 bases.

This clone has just one count. CDR3 sequence: CASSPEGVQPQHF. CDR3 bases: TGTGCCAGCAGTCCTGAGGGGGTTCAGCCCCAGCATTTT. The chain has TRBV6-5 and TRBJ1-5; tentatively, D is TRBD1 (6 bases). Germline assignment: CDR1 MNHEY and CDR2 SVGAGI. The V gene lost 5 bases and the J gene lost 6 bases, with 11 bases spanning the gap. This CDR3 is 13 amino acids long.

The gene calls are TRBV5-1 and TRBJ2-3; possible D gene TRBD2, 7 bases. The germline gives CDR1 SGHRS, CDR2 YFSETQ. Deletions cut 0 bases from V and 1 base from J, with 12 bases between. The CDR3 has 16 residues. The CDR3 sequence: CASSLEPGGRTDTQYF. The CDR3 bases are TGCGCCAGCAGCTTGGAACCCGGGGGGCGCACAGATACGCAGTATTTT.

This chain uses TRBV6-1 with TRBJ1-5; D gene unclear. The V end lost 5 bases, the J end lost 3 bases, and 14 bases lay between the germline ends. Germline lookup yields CDR1 MNHNS and CDR2 SASEGT. The CDR3 is made up of 15 amino acids. For the CDR3, the DNA is TGTGCCAGCAGTCCGCACGGACGTCCCAATCAGCCCCAGCATTTT. Encoded protein: CASSPHGRPNQPQHF.

The rearrangement links TRBV11-3 to TRBJ1-1; D uncertain. Between the trimmed V and J ends, which lost 3 bases and 3 bases, there was a span of 2 bases. Germline V CDR1 and CDR2: SGHNT, YENEEA. This CDR3 spans 11 amino acids. CDR3 in DNA: TGTGCCAGCAGCTTCGACACTGAAGCTTTCTTT. This translates into CASSFDTEAFF.

The chain uses TRBV6-6 and TRBJ2-7, with 7 bases aligning to TRBD1. J gave up 5 bases and V 2 bases, and 3 bases lay outside the gene matches. Germline CDR1 MNHNY, CDR2 SVGAGI (reference sequence). This CDR3 contains 13 residues. The CDR3, as DNA: TGTGCCAGCAGTTACCTCGACAGGGACGAGCAGTACTTC. It specifies CASSYLDRDEQYF.

The CDR3, as DNA: TGTGCCAGCAGCGATTACAGGGAAAATCAGCCCCAGCATTTT. This codes for CASSDYRENQPQHF. This sequence joins TRBV6-6 and TRBJ1-5; TRBD1 is a possible D gene (6 bases). The V and J ends lost 6 bases and 4 bases respectively, with 13 bases between them. This CDR3 comprises 14 residues. Germline V gene lookup returns CDR1 MNHNY and CDR2 SVGAGI (reference sequence).

Here the CDR3 reads CASSPRGLVNTGELFF. CDR3 sequence (DNA): TGTGCCAGTAGTCCTAGGGGGCTAGTTAACACCGGGGAGCTGTTTTTT. The rearrangement links TRBV19 to TRBJ2-2; 7 bases are shared with TRBD1. This CDR3 region has 16 residues. With V trimmed by 5 bases and J by 2 bases, 8 bases remained unmatched. From germline, CDR1 is LNHDA and CDR2 SQIVND (reference sequence).

The chain employs TRBV10-2 and TRBJ2-2, with D tentatively TRBD2 (5 bases). The V gene's germline CDR1 is WSHSY and CDR2 SAAADI. CDR3 length equals 13 residues. In nucleotides, the CDR3 is TGCGTAGCGCGCAGCCCGAACACCGGGGAGCTGTTTTTT. Encoded protein: CVARSPNTGELFF.